This T cell receptor beta chain was obtained from a study of cytomegalovirus exposure and HLA in healthy donors. Study information: Researchers found that roughly 81% of over 350 genotyped donors fell within the Caucasian-associated ancestry cluster. Study findings and constraints: Later on, a genetic analysis was performed. It linked a missense variant in DCLRE1C with V- and J-gene trimming of TCR beta.

The PCR had 60 Vbeta and 13 Jbeta primers. Sequencing used immunoSEQ multiplex PCR; TCRdb keeps in-frame clones, though not all of them. The table shows 150,000 to 200,000 clones, with approximately 70% occurring only once. This CDR3 spans 17 amino acids. In the case of this clone: Its antigen is unknown.

Sequenced input: PBMCs. The chain recombines TRBV21-1 with TRBJ1-3; TRBD1 was called by the table and not checked on the DNA. TRBV21-1 is a pseudogene locus. This sequence originates from a woman aged 25 to 45 in good health and CMV-seronegative. Written as DNA, the CDR3 is TGTGCCAGCAGCAACCCGGGACAGCGGAGCTCTGGAAACACCATATATTTT. Translating it yields CASSNPGQRSSGNTIYF.